The rows below give T cell receptor beta chains drawn from one sample of a study of CD8+CD57+ T cells in acquired aplastic anemia. One entry per CDR3 protein, called by TCRdb with MiXCR from the reads. The sample lists more than 150,000 distinct CDR3 sequences; 64% were seen once. The sample taken for sequencing was sorted CD4+, CD8+, or CD8+CD57+ T cells (not recorded which) from PBMCs. The receptors here all came from a human donor with severe aplastic anemia or a healthy control (not recorded which). CDR3s include the opening cysteine and the closing phenylalanine or tryptophan. The D gene is left open where the match is weak. Only part of the rows carry a size: once, few, many, or a class if the clone is expanded.

>TRBJ2-7|-|12|many|TRBV2
CAREDSSYEQYF
TGTGCCAGGGAGGACAGTTCCTACGAGCAGTACTTC
>TRBJ1-2|-|13|many|TRBV4-3
CASSREANYGYTF
TGCGCCAGCAGCAGGGAAGCTAACTATGGCTACACCTTC
>TRBJ1-1|-|12|-|TRBV20-1
CSARRTNTEAFF
TGCAGTGCTAGGCGAACGAACACTGAAGCTTTCTTT
>TRBJ1-4|-|15|many|TRBV2
CASTGPREGVEKLFF
TGTGCCAGCACGGGACCGCGGGAGGGGGTTGAAAAACTGTTTTTT
>TRBJ2-5|TRBD2|15|-|TRBV20-1
CSARDPSGVLETQYF
TGCAGTGCTAGAGATCCTAGCGGGGTATTGGAGACCCAGTACTTC
>TRBJ2-7|-|15|-|TRBV2
CASREGRQASYEQYF
TGTGCCAGCAGAGAGGGCAGACAAGCGTCCTACGAGCAGTACTTC
>TRBJ1-2|-|17|few|TRBV4-2
CASSQDLEAASNYGYTF
TGTGCCAGCAGCCAAGATCTTGAGGCAGCCTCTAACTATGGCTACACCTTC
>TRBJ2-5|TRBD1|15|-|TRBV5-1
CASSFGGSGGETQYF
TGCGCCAGCAGCTTCGGTGGTTCAGGGGGAGAGACCCAGTACTTC
>TRBJ2-7|TRBD1|16|many|TRBV2
CASQTEGTGGMYEQYF
TGTGCCAGCCAGACAGAAGGGACAGGGGGCATGTACGAGCAGTACTTC
>TRBJ2-7|-|14|-|TRBV20-1
CSARPSSRGYEQYF
TGCAGTGCTAGACCCTCTTCCAGGGGTTACGAGCAGTACTTC
>TRBJ2-5|TRBD2|14|-|TRBV25-1
CASSVAGREETQYF
TGTGCCAGCAGTGTGGCAGGGAGGGAGGAGACCCAGTACTTC
>TRBJ2-5|-|13|-|TRBV19
CASSFQGGETQYF
TGTGCCAGTAGTTTCCAGGGGGGTGAGACCCAGTACTTC
>TRBJ1-1|-|16|many|TRBV27
CASSLSIRAGVTEAFF
TGTGCCAGCAGTTTATCGATTAGAGCAGGGGTCACTGAAGCTTTCTTT
>TRBJ2-5|TRBD2|14|few|TRBV27
CASSPGTSEETQYF
TGTGCCAGCAGTCCGGGGACTAGTGAAGAGACCCAGTACTTC
>TRBJ2-7|-|12|-|TRBV20-1
CSAKRPTYEQYF
TGCAGTGCTAAGCGACCGACCTACGAGCAGTACTTC
>TRBJ2-5|TRBD2|16|-|TRBV7-9
CASSLEASGGLGAQYF
TGTGCCAGCAGCTTAGAAGCTAGCGGGGGGTTGGGGGCCCAGTACTTC
>TRBJ2-6|TRBD1|12|-|TRBV6-5
CASRTTGGSQTF
TGTGCCAGCAGGACGACAGGGGGCAGTCAGACTTTC
>TRBJ2-2|TRBD2|15|-|TRBV24-1
CATSSNGGYTGELFF
TGTGCCACCAGCAGTAACGGGGGGTACACCGGGGAGCTGTTTTTT
>TRBJ2-2|-|14|-|TRBV30
CAWNPSSNTGELFF
TGTGCCTGGAATCCTAGCTCGAACACCGGGGAGCTGTTTTTT
>TRBJ2-5|TRBD2|16|-|TRBV9
CASRPLAGGYQETQYF
TGTGCCAGCAGACCACTAGCGGGGGGGTACCAAGAGACCCAGTACTTC
>TRBJ2-2|-|15|-|TRBV7-3
CASSLLGDWTGELFF
TGTGCCAGCAGCTTACTGGGGGATTGGACCGGGGAGCTGTTTTTT
>TRBJ2-3|TRBD1|15|once|TRBV2
CASSEQGAGTDTQYF
TGTGCCAGTTCTGAACAGGGGGCAGGCACAGATACGCAGTATTTT
>TRBJ2-7|TRBD1|14|once|TRBV5-8
CASSANRGAYEQYF
TGTGCCAGCAGCGCAAACAGGGGAGCCTACGAGCAGTACTTC
>TRBJ1-1|TRBD1|14|-|TRBV19
CASKDRGRETEAFF
TGTGCCAGTAAAGACAGGGGAAGAGAGACTGAAGCTTTCTTT
>TRBJ2-2|-|12|-|TRBV12-3/TRBV12-4
CASSHGTGELFF
TGTGCCAGCAGTCACGGGACAGGGGAGCTGTTTTTT
>TRBJ2-7|TRBD1|12|-|TRBV29-1
CSVTGQGYEQYF
TGCAGCGTCACGGGACAGGGCTACGAGCAGTACTTC
>TRBJ2-7|-|15|-|TRBV6-5
CASSYGRMSSYEQYF
TGTGCCAGCAGTTACGGTAGGATGAGCTCCTACGAGCAGTACTTC
>TRBJ2-7|TRBD1|15|-|TRBV7-9
CASTPGQGGSYEQYF
TGTGCCAGCACCCCGGGACAGGGCGGATCCTACGAGCAGTACTTC
>TRBJ1-4|-|13|-|TRBV2
CASSSDISPGCFF
TGTGCCAGCAGTTCGGACATTTCTCCCGGGTGTTTTTTT